Listed here is a single TCR beta chain. Its antigen is currently not known. No much larger clone is present one base from it, and per-base qualities are unavailable. The treatment or condition label, as the study defines it: allogeneic hematopoietic cell transplantation with graft depleted of TCRalphabeta T cells and CD19 B cells. Transplant recipients were children who received TCRalphabeta/CD19-depleted allogeneic hematopoietic cell grafts. This entry is derived from a study of T-cell reconstitution after alpha-beta-depleted transplantation in children (TCRdb year 2016). Background on the whole study: Using TCR repertoire profiling, the study quantitatively followed how T-cell immune reconstitution unfolded in children after TCRalphabeta/CD19-depleted allogeneic hematopoietic cell transplantation.

What the study reported, not specific to this receptor: Over subsequent months, a decline in hyperexpanded clone frequencies was noted, and after one year, T-cell counts and TCRbeta diversity were mostly ascribed to newly produced T cells. In some patients, the high TCRbeta diversity seen at day 60 was put down to recipient T cells and intrathymic progenitors that had survived conditioning. About two months after transplant, the apparently early recovery of alphabetaT-cell counts reportedly depended on just several hundred clones that had expanded rapidly and came from non-depleted graft cells.

The library came from PCR. The instrument was an Illumina HiSeq 2500. Molecular barcoding was employed in the preparation of TCR libraries, with unique molecular identifiers being used to normalize TCRbeta repertoire quantification. TCRdb redid the processing of the public reads, applying fastp at Q25 and MiXCR, and retained in-frame beta chains. Rows are unified per CDR3 protein, each entry keeping the most common DNA and genes. The sample table records a few hundred thousand distinct CDR3 sequences; roughly 13% of these occur just once. Approximately 2% of the sample lies in the top ten. From a lookup of the germline V gene, CDR1 and CDR2 are SGHTA and FQGTGA. The V end gives up 5 bases and the J end 5 bases, leaving 2 bases in the junction not matched to a gene. Its CDR3 holds 13 amino acids, cysteine through phenylalanine. Just the 39-base CDR3 DNA is kept, in frame starting at base 1.

This sequence uses TRBV7-3 and TRBJ1-4, with 7 middle bases fitting TRBD1. The sample was PBMCs, mostly from graft donor cells, taken 360 days after TCRalphabeta/CD19-depleted stem cell transplant. The TCR comes from a male patient younger than 18 who had a stem cell transplant for acute myeloid leukemia, so the T cells may come from the graft donor. The CDR3: CASSEGGNEKLFF. The DNA is as follows: TGTGCCAGCAGCGAAGGGGGCAATGAAAAACTGTTTTTT.